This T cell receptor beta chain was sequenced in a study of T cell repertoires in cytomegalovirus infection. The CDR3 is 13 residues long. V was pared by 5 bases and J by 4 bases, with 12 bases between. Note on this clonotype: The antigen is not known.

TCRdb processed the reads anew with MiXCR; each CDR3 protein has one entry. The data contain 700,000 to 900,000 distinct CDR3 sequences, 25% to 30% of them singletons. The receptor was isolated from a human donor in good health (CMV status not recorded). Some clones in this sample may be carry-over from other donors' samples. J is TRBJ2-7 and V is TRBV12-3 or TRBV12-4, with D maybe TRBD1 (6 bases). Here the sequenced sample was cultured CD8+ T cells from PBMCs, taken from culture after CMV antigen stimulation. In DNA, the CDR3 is TGTGCCAGCAGTATGGACAGAAAGTACGAGCAGTACTTC. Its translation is CASSMDRKYEQYF.